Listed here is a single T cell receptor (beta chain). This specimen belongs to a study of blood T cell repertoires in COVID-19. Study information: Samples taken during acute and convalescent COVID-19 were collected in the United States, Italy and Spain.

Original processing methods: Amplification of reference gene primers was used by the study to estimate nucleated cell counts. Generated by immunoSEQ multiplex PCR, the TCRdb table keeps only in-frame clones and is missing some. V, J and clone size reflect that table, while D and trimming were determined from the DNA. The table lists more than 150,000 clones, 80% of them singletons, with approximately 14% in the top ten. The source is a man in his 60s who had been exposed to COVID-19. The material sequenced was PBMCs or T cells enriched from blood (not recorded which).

The CDR3: CASDGGNEQYF. The CDR3 nucleotides read TGTGCCAGCGATGGGGGCAACGAGCAGTACTTC. The chain recombines TRBV27 with TRBJ2-7; maybe TRBD1 (6 bases). The CDR3 totals 11 residues. The V gene's germline CDR1 is MNHEY and CDR2 SMNVEV (reference sequence). V dropped 8 bases and J dropped 5 bases, with 10 bases sitting between them.